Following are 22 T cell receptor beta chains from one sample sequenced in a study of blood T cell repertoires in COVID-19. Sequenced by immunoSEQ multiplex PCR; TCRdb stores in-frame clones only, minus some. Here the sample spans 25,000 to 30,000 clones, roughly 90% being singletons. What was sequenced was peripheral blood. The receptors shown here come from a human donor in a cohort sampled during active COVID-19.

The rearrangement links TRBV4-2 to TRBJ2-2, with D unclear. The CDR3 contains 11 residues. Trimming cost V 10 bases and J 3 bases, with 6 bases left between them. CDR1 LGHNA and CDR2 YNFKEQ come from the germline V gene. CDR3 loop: CATFHTGELFF. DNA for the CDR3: TGTGCCACCTTTCACACCGGGGAGCTGTTTTTT.

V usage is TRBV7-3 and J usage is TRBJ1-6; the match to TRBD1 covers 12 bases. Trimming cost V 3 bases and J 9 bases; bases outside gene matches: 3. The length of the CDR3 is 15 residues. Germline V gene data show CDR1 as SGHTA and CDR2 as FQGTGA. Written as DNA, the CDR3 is TGTGCCAGCAGCTTTGCGGGACAGGGGGCTTCACCCCTCCACTTT. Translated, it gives CASSFAGQGASPLHF. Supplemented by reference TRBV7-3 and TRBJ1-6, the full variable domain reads GAGVSQTPSNKVTEKGKYVELRCDPISGHTALYWYRQSLGQGPEFLIYFQGTGAADDSGLPNDRFFAVRPEGSVSTLKIQRTERGDSAVYLCASSFAGQGASPLHFGNGTRLTVT.

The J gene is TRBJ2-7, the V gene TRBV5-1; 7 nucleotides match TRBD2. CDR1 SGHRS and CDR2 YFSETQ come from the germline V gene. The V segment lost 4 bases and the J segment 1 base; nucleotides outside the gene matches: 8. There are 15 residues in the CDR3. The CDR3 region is CASSTGVAGSYEQYF. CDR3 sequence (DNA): TGCGCCAGCAGCACCGGGGTAGCGGGTTCCTACGAGCAGTACTTC.

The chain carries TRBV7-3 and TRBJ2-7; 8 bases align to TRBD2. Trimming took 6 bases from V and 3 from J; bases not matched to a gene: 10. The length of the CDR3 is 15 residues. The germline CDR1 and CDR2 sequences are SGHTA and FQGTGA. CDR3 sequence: CASSPFGGAVYEQYF. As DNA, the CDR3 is TGTGCCAGCAGTCCCTTCGGGGGGGCGGTCTACGAGCAGTACTTC. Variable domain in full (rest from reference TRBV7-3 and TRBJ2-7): GAGVSQTPSNKVTEKGKYVELRCDPISGHTALYWYRQSLGQGPEFLIYFQGTGAADDSGLPNDRFFAVRPEGSVSTLKIQRTERGDSAVYLCASSPFGGAVYEQYFGPGTRLTVT.

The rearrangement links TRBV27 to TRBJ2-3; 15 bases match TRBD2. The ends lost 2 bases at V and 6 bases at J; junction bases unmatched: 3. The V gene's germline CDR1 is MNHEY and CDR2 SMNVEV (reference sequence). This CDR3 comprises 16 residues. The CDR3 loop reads CASSLGLAGGWDTQYF. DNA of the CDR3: TGTGCCAGCAGTTTAGGACTAGCGGGGGGGTGGGATACGCAGTATTTT.

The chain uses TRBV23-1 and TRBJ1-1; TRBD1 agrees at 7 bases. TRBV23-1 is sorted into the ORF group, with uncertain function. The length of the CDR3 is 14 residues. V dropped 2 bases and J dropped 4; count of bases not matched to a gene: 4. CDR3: CASSQPDRVTEAFF. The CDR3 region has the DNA TGCGCCAGCAGTCAACCAGACAGGGTCACTGAAGCTTTCTTT.

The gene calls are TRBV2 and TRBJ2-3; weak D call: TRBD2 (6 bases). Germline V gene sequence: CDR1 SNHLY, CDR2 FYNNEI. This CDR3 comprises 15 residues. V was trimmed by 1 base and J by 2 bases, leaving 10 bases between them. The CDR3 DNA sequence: TGTGCCAGCAGTGAAGTTGCGGGGAACACAGATACGCAGTATTTT. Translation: CASSEVAGNTDTQYF.

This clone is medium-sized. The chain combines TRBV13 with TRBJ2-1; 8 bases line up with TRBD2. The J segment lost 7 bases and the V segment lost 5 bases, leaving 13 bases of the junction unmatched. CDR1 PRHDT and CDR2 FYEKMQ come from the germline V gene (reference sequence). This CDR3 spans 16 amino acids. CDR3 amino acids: CASSPPSGGGKNEQFF. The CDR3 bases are TGTGCCAGCAGCCCGCCCTCGGGGGGGGGCAAGAATGAGCAGTTCTTC.

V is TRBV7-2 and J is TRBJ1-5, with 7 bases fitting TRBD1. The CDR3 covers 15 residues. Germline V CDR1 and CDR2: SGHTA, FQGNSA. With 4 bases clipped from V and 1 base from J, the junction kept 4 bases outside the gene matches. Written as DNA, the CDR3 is TGTGCCAGCAGCTCAGCGACAGGGAGCAATCAGCCCCAGCATTTT. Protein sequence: CASSSATGSNQPQHF.

The CDR3: CAISESSTGSTYEQYF. The CDR3 DNA sequence: TGTGCCATCAGTGAGTCGAGCACAGGGTCGACCTACGAGCAGTACTTC. V usage is TRBV10-3 and J usage is TRBJ2-7; D might be TRBD1 (6 bases). This CDR3 region has 16 residues. From germline, CDR1 is ENHRY and CDR2 SYGVKD. V lost 0 bases to trimming and J lost 2 bases, with 14 bases between them.

CDR3 sequence: CASSRTSGENTGELFF. CDR3 nucleotides: TGTGCCAGCAGCCGGACTAGCGGGGAGAACACCGGGGAGCTGTTTTTT. This sequence joins TRBV3-1 (or the pseudogene TRBV3-2) and TRBJ2-2, with TRBD2 matching over 12 bases. The germline V gene has CDR1 LGHDT and CDR2 YNNKEL (reference sequence). The CDR3 loop spans 16 amino acids. The V segment lost 4 bases and the J segment 1 base; nucleotides outside the gene matches: 1.

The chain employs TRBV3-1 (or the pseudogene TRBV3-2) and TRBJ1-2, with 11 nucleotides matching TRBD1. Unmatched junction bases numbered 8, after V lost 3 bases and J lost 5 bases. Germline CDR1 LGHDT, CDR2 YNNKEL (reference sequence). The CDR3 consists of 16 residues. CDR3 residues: CASSHYGQGAKYGYTF. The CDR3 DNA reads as TGTGCCAGCAGCCACTACGGACAGGGGGCAAAGTATGGCTACACCTTC.

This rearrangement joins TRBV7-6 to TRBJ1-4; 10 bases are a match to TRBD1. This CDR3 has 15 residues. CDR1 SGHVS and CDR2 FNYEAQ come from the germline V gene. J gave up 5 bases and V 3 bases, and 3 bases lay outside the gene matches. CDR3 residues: CASSLGDRGNEKLFF. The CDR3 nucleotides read TGTGCCAGCAGCTTGGGGGACAGGGGCAATGAAAAACTGTTTTTT.

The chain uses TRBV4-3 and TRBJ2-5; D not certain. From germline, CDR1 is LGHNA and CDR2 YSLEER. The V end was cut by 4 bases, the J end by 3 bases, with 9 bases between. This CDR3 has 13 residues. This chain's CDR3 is CASSPDSEETQYF. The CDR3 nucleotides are TGCGCCAGCAGCCCAGACTCAGAAGAGACCCAGTACTTC.

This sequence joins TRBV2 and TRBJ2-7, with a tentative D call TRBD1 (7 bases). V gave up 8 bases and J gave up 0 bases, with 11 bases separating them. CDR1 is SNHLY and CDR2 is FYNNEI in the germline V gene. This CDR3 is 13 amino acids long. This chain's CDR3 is CASWGDSSYEQYF. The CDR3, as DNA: TGTGCCAGCTGGGGGGACAGCTCCTACGAGCAGTACTTC. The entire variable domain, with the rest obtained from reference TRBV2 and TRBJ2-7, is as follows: EPEVTQTPSHQVTQMGQEVILRCVPISNHLYFYWYRQILGQKVEFLVSFYNNEISEKSEIFDDQFSVERPDGSNFTLKIRSTKLEDSAMYFCASWGDSSYEQYFGPGTRLTVT.

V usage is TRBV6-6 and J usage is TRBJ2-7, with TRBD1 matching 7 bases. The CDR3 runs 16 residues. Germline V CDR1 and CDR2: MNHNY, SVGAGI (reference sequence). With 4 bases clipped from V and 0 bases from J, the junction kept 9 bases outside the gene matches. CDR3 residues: CASSSLQTGVSYEQYF. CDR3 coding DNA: TGTGCCAGCAGTTCCCTCCAAACAGGGGTCTCCTACGAGCAGTACTTC.

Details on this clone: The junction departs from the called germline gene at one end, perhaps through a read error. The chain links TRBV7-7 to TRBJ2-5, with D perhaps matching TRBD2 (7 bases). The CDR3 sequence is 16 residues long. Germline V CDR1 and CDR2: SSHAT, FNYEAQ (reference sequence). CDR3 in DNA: TGTGCTAGCAGCCTGGGGGGCGGGGGAACCCAAGAGACCCAGTACTTC. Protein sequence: CASSLGGGGTQETQYF.

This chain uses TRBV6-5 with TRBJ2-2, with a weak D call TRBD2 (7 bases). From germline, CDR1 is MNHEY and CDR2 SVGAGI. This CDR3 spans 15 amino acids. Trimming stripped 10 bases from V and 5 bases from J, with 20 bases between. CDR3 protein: CATEKGGVVTGELFF. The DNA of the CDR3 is TGTGCCACCGAAAAGGGGGGGGTCGTGACCGGGGAGCTGTTTTTT.

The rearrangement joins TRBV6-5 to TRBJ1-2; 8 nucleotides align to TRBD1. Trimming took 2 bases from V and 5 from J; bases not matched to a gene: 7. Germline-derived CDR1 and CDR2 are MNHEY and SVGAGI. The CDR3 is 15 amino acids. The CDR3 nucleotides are TGTGCCAGCAGTTACACGCAGGGGGCGAGATATGGCTACACCTTC. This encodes CASSYTQGARYGYTF.

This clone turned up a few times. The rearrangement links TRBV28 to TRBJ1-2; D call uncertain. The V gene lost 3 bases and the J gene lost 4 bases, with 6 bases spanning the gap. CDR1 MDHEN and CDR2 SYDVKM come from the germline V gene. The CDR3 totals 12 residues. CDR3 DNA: TGTGCCAGCAGTTTGGGGAGCTATGGCTACACCTTC. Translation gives CASSLGSYGYTF.

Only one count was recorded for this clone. CDR3 region: CASSPDVGMMTEAFF. CDR3 DNA sequence: TGTGCCAGTAGTCCGGACGTCGGGATGATGACTGAAGCTTTCTTT. This chain connects TRBV19 to TRBJ1-1; D call uncertain. The V gene lost 5 bases and the J gene lost 5 bases, with 18 bases spanning the gap. The CDR3 contains 15 residues. In germline, CDR1 is LNHDA, CDR2 SQIVND (reference sequence).

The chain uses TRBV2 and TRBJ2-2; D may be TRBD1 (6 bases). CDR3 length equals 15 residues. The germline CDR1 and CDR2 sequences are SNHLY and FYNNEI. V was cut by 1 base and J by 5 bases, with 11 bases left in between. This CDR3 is CASSEVGGGTGELFF. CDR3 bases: TGTGCCAGCAGTGAAGTTGGGGGCGGGACCGGGGAGCTGTTTTTT.